This T cell receptor beta chain was profiled in a study of PD-1 blockade in classical Hodgkin lymphoma. Study at large: Patients received nivolumab 3 mg/kg intravenously every 2 weeks.

Study-wide points: There remain no defined causes for the repertoire differences, which possibly reflect disease activity or prior therapy.

Following autologous stem cell transplantation, relapse occurred in every patient, and exposure to brentuximab vedotin varied. With regard to this clone: Its cognate antigen is unknown.

Clones were read by immunoSEQ multiplex PCR, and TCRdb kept only the in-frame ones, dropping some. The sample gives 90,000 to 100,000 clones, roughly four fifths of which show up once; around 17% is in the top ten. Germline V gene lookup returns CDR1 SQVTM and CDR2 ANQGSEA. Trimming cost V 7 bases and J 4 bases; bases outside gene matches: 6. The CDR3 is made up of 14 amino acids. The sample consisted of peripheral blood mononuclear cells (PBMCs), taken before the second cycle of nivolumab. This sequence was found in a human donor with classical Hodgkin lymphoma. V gene TRBV29-1 combines with J gene TRBJ2-2, with 10 bases fitting TRBD1. The DNA for the CDR3 is TGCAGCGGGAGACAGGGGGCGGCCACCGGGGAGCTGTTTTTT. The encoded protein is CSGRQGAATGELFF.